This entry lists 19 T cell receptor beta chains sequenced from one sample in a study of STAT5B mutations in CD4+ large granular lymphocyte leukemia. The assay was immunoSEQ multiplex PCR, and TCRdb's table has in-frame clones only and misses some. The sample lists more than 30,000 clones; 70% to 80% were seen once. Material for sequencing was CD4+ T cells from blood buffy coats. These TCRs come from a human donor in good health.

This chain connects TRBV7-2 to TRBJ1-5; the D is unclear. Trimming left V 1 base short and J 1 base short, with 5 bases between. Germline V CDR1 and CDR2: SGHTA, FQGNSA. The length of the CDR3 is 14 residues. This chain's CDR3 is CASSLGASNQPQHF. The CDR3 nucleotides read TGTGCCAGCAGCTTAGGGGCAAGCAATCAGCCCCAGCATTTT.

The chain has TRBV2 and TRBJ1-1; D gene ambiguous. CDR3 size: 13 residues. Germline V gene lookup returns CDR1 SNHLY and CDR2 FYNNEI. V lost 2 bases and J lost 0, with 4 bases in between. The CDR3 nucleotides are TGTGCCAGCAGTGAATCCGTGAACACTGAAGCTTTCTTT. Translation gives CASSESVNTEAFF.

The V and J genes are TRBV5-1 and TRBJ2-7; 9 nucleotides align to TRBD1. CDR1 is SGHRS and CDR2 is YFSETQ in the germline V gene. This CDR3 comprises 18 residues. V lost 0 bases and J lost 5; bases outside the gene matches: 15. The CDR3 here is CASSLAPGQGFLKDEQYF. CDR3 coding DNA: TGCGCCAGCAGCTTGGCGCCGGGACAGGGATTTCTAAAGGACGAGCAGTACTTC.

V is TRBV5-1 and J is TRBJ1-3; no clear D. The CDR3 has 13 amino acids. Trimming pared 4 bases from V and 9 bases from J, leaving 14 bases between. Germline values: CDR1 SGHRS, CDR2 YFSETQ. The CDR3 DNA follows: TGCGCCAGCAGCGCGGGAGACAAATCCACCATATATTTT. This sequence encodes CASSAGDKSTIYF.

The chain is built from TRBV18 and TRBJ2-3, with 7 nucleotides matching TRBD2. The germline gives CDR1 KGHSH, CDR2 LQKENI. CDR3 size: 17 residues. J lost 1 base, V lost 0 bases, and 7 bases had no gene match. The CDR3 sequence: CASSPPLGGGGTDTQYF. The CDR3 nucleotides are TGTGCCAGCTCACCACCGTTGGGCGGGGGAGGCACAGATACGCAGTATTTT.

In its sample, this clone was seen a few times. V is TRBV11-2 and J is TRBJ2-3, with D perhaps TRBD2 (6 bases). This CDR3 is 16 amino acids long. Per germline, CDR1 SGHAT and CDR2 FQNNGV. V shed 0 bases and J shed 6 bases, with 16 bases lying between them. The CDR3 DNA sequence: TGTGCCAGCAGCTTAGACGGGGCAGGGCGGGGCGATACGCAGTATTTT. Its translation is CASSLDGAGRGDTQYF.

The genes are TRBV11-3 and TRBJ2-1, with D unresolved. Trimming left V 5 bases short and J 7 bases short, with 6 bases between. Germline V gives CDR1 SGHNT, CDR2 YENEEA. CDR3 length equals 11 residues. CDR3 sequence reads: CASSLQNEQFF. For the CDR3, the DNA is TGTGCCAGCAGCCTACAGAATGAGCAGTTCTTC.

The V call is TRBV6-6, the J call TRBJ2-4; D gene ambiguous. V was shortened by 5 bases and J by 4 bases, with 3 bases between the two germline ends. Germline CDR1 MNHNY, CDR2 SVGAGI (reference sequence). The CDR3 covers 11 residues. DNA of the CDR3: TGTGCCAGCAGTCCGAAAAACATTCAGTACTTC. This translates into CASSPKNIQYF.

The chain uses TRBV14 and TRBJ2-2, with a possible D match to TRBD1 (5 bases). The CDR3 extends over 13 amino acids. Germline V lookup: CDR1 SGHDN, CDR2 FVKESK. V lost 2 bases and J 8 bases, leaving 9 bases between the germline ends. The CDR3 region is CASSQTGPGELFF. In DNA, the CDR3 is TGTGCCAGCAGCCAAACAGGACCTGGGGAGCTGTTTTTT.

The sample holds a few counts of this clone. The genes are TRBV7-8 and TRBJ2-1; TRBD2 matches at 7 bases. J was trimmed by 9 bases and V by 4 bases; bases with no gene match: 6. Germline V gives CDR1 SGHVS, CDR2 FQNEAQ. CDR3 length: 13 amino acids. CDR3 sequence reads: CASSSRGVVEQFF. Written as DNA, the CDR3 is TGTGCCAGCAGCTCCCGGGGGGTGGTTGAGCAGTTCTTC.

The rearrangement uses TRBV7-8 and TRBJ2-4; possible D gene TRBD2, 5 bases. The germline gives CDR1 SGHVS, CDR2 FQNEAQ. The CDR3 spans 13 residues. The V and J ends lost 1 base and 7 bases respectively, with 8 bases between them. The CDR3 DNA reads as TGTGCCAGCAGCTTAGGAGGGTTCAACATTCAGTACTTC. This translates into CASSLGGFNIQYF.

The V call is TRBV5-6, the J call TRBJ2-7; D call uncertain. The V end was cut by 2 bases, the J end by 2 bases, with 8 bases between. The germline gives CDR1 SGHDT, CDR2 YYEEEE. This CDR3 region has 13 residues. The CDR3 loop is CASSLGRTYEQYF. DNA of the CDR3: TGTGCCAGCAGCTTAGGGCGGACCTACGAGCAGTACTTC.

A few counts support this clone. V usage is TRBV2 and J usage is TRBJ1-5; D may be TRBD1 (5 bases). Germline values: CDR1 SNHLY, CDR2 FYNNEI. V shed 8 bases and J shed 2 bases, with 22 bases lying between them. The CDR3 spans 17 residues. CDR3 region: CASSGTILVGGNQPQHF. The CDR3 DNA sequence: TGTGCCAGCTCCGGGACTATTCTGGTTGGCGGCAATCAGCCCCAGCATTTT.

This chain links TRBV18 with TRBJ1-6; 7 bases are shared with TRBD1. Looked up from germline, CDR1 is KGHSH and CDR2 is LQKENI. The CDR3 has 15 amino acids. V trimming: 3 bases; J trimming: 7 bases; junction bases outside the gene matches: 6. Here the CDR3 reads CASSPQGDPNSPLHF. DNA of the CDR3: TGTGCCAGCTCACCCCAGGGGGACCCAAATTCACCCCTCCACTTT.

The chain joins TRBV4-2 to TRBJ2-5, with D perhaps given as TRBD1 or TRBD2 (5 bases each). The length of the CDR3 is 15 residues. V lost 4 bases and J 0 bases, leaving 12 bases between the germline ends. CDR1 is LGHNA and CDR2 is YNFKEQ in the germline V gene. Here the CDR3 DNA reads TGTGCCAGCAGCCGACCTGGGACGGACCAAGAGACCCAGTACTTC. Residues: CASSRPGTDQETQYF.

The J gene is TRBJ1-2, the V gene TRBV10-3, with TRBD1 identical over 7 bases. J gave up 0 bases and V 3 bases, and 7 bases lay outside the gene matches. The CDR3 is 16 amino acids. The germline V gene has CDR1 ENHRY and CDR2 SYGVKD. The CDR3 DNA follows: TGTGCCATCAGTGAAACGGGACAGCGATCTAACTATGGCTACACCTTC. Its protein product is CAISETGQRSNYGYTF.

This clone was detected only once. The V and J genes are TRBV9 and TRBJ2-3, with TRBD2 matching over 11 bases. V lost 3 bases, J lost 1 base, and 10 bases stayed unmatched. The CDR3 contains 18 residues. Germline loops: CDR1 SGDLS, CDR2 YYNGEE. Here the CDR3 reads CASSATSGDQLRTDTQYF. DNA of the CDR3: TGTGCCAGCAGCGCGACTAGCGGGGACCAGTTACGCACAGATACGCAGTATTTT.

Only one count was recorded for this clone. The rearrangement links TRBV29-1 to TRBJ1-2; 8 bases match TRBD1. Germline CDR1 SQVTM, CDR2 ANQGSEA. Trimming cost V 4 bases and J 4 bases; bases outside gene matches: 14. The CDR3 has 16 amino acids. CDR3 in DNA: TGCAGCGTTGGGAACAGGGGGTTTTCTGGGAGCTATGGCTACACCTTC. It encodes CSVGNRGFSGSYGYTF.

The rearrangement links TRBV29-1 to TRBJ2-5; 7 bases are shared with TRBD1. CDR1 and CDR2 from the germline V gene are SQVTM and ANQGSEA. V dropped 3 bases and J dropped 5; count of bases not matched to a gene: 9. The CDR3 consists of 14 residues. The CDR3 protein is CSVDGQGVTETQYF. DNA of the CDR3: TGCAGCGTTGATGGGCAGGGGGTCACGGAGACCCAGTACTTC.